This TCR beta chain was identified in a study of CD8 T cells in Susac syndrome. Study-level information: At the time of blood draw, patients with Susac syndrome were therapy-naive, receiving corticosteroids, or receiving intravenous immunoglobulin alone. Study-wide findings and caveats: The study's TCR sequencing and HLA analysis drew on a certain number of individuals. That number was acknowledged as relatively small.

With respect to this clonotype: Its matching antigen is unknown.

Reverse transcription used roughly 0.5 to 1 ug RNA and random hexamers. TCRdb reanalysed the immunoSEQ multiplex PCR reads using MiXCR and keeps one entry per CDR3 protein. The sample shows approximately 210,000 distinct CDR3 sequences, approximately 94% of them seen only once. Patients with Susac syndrome met the recently defined diagnostic criteria for definite or probable disease. TEMRA cells were FACS-enriched and CD8+ and CD4+ T cells negatively isolated. The CDR3 covers 13 residues. V was trimmed by 1 base and J by 3 bases, leaving 4 bases between them. CDR1 is SEHNR, CDR2 FQNEAQ, per germline (reference sequence).

The J gene is TRBJ1-5, the V gene TRBV7-9; no reliable D call. This clonotype originated in a human donor with Susac syndrome. The sequencing sample was made of CD4+ T cells from PBMCs. CDR3 bases: TGTGCCAGCAGCTTAGGGGCCAATCAGCCCCAGCATTTT. Translated, it gives CASSLGANQPQHF.